This T cell receptor (beta chain) was observed in a study of regulatory T cells in long-lasting Graves disease. TCR beta libraries were built with iRepertoire HTBI primers and Arm-PCR of CDR3 regions. TCRdb analysed the multiplex PCR reads with MiXCR anew, one entry per CDR3 protein. Of a few hundred thousand distinct CDR3 sequences listed, 15% to 20% are singletons. Findings of the study overall: Shared public clonotypes totalled roughly 2,500 in persistent patients, compared with about 960 in new patients.

Only a few counts were recorded for this clonotype. Its antigen is still unknown. Time point here: newly diagnosed GD, antithyroid drugs for less than 3 months. Construction of the TCR library relied on RNA isolated from PBMCs. This sample was also put to use in a study of T cells in Graves' hyperthyroidism and ophthalmopathy. That paper states: Initially, a first-round RT-PCR of the TCR CDR3 employed the HTBI primer set. Ophthalmopathy was identified by the model a median around 6.9 months ahead of onset.

The clonotype comes from a woman in her 30s with Graves disease. The specimen comprised peripheral blood mononuclear cells (PBMCs), sampled at new diagnosis, from a patient treated with antithyroid drugs.

The CDR3 DNA sequence: TGTGCCAGCTTGTCCGAGGGACGGCAGAACACTGAAGCTTTCTTT. Amino acids: CASLSEGRQNTEAFF. The V call is TRBV6-1, the J call TRBJ1-1; possible D gene TRBD1, 5 bases. Per germline, CDR1 MNHNS and CDR2 SASEGT. The CDR3 consists of 15 residues. Trimming pared 8 bases from V and 1 base from J, leaving 17 bases between.